The 25 T cell receptor beta chains in this list originate from one sample, sequenced in a study of T-cell reconstitution after alpha-beta-depleted transplantation in children. The library targeted TCRbeta and was prepared with unique molecular identifiers. TCRdb passed the PCR reads through MiXCR, listing each CDR3 protein once. The table has about 610,000 distinct CDR3 sequences, more than 9% seen once; the top ten hold less than 5%. The specimen was PBMCs from the stem cell graft donor, collected from the stem cell graft. The receptors were gathered from a human donor who donated a stem cell graft to a child with acute myeloid leukemia.

This clonotype was detected a few times. This chain uses TRBV7-2 with TRBJ2-3; TRBD2 aligns across 12 bases. Germline CDR1 and CDR2: SGHTA and FQGNSA. This CDR3 region has 17 residues. Trimming at V came to 4 bases and at J to 2 bases, leaving 7 bases not matched to a gene. In DNA, the CDR3 is TGTGCCAGCAGCTCACTCGGGACTAGCGGGTACACAGATACGCAGTATTTT. It is translated as CASSSLGTSGYTDTQYF. Combining the CDR3 with reference TRBV7-2 and TRBJ2-3 gives the whole variable domain GAGVSQSPSNKVTEKGKDVELRCDPISGHTALYWYRQSLGQGLEFLIYFQGNSAPDKSGLPSDRFSAERTGGSVSTLTIQRTQQEDSAVYLCASSSLGTSGYTDTQYFGPGTRLTVL.

As to this clonotype: Compared with germline, one end of the junction differs, possibly owing to a read error. The chain has TRBV4-3 and TRBJ2-3, with D perhaps TRBD1 (8 bases). Germline CDR1 is LGHNA and CDR2 is YSLEER. This CDR3 is built from 16 residues. Here the CDR3 reads CASGLDRGGSTDTQYF. In DNA form, the CDR3 reads TGCGCCAGCGGCCTTGACAGGGGAGGGAGCACGGATACGCAGTATTTT.

This clonotype has more than one count but fewer than ten. The V and J genes are TRBV30 and TRBJ2-2, with a tentative D call TRBD1 (5 bases). The V gene lost 2 bases and the J gene lost 7 bases, with 11 bases spanning the gap. In germline, CDR1 is GTSNPN, CDR2 SVGIG (reference sequence). The CDR3 is 13 amino acids. The CDR3 DNA reads TGTGCCTGGAGTTTTGTAGGGGTCGGGGAGCTGTTTTTT. Residues: CAWSFVGVGELFF. The full variable domain, in which reference TRBV30 and TRBJ2-2 provide the parts outside the CDR3, is SQTIHQWPATLVQPVGSPLSLECTVEGTSNPNLYWYRQAAGRGLQLLFYSVGIGQISSEVPQNLSASRPQDRQFILSSKKLLLSDSGFYLCAWSFVGVGELFFGEGSRLTVL.

This clonotype was counted at least ten times. The rearrangement uses TRBV5-6 and TRBJ2-1; 11 bases align to TRBD2. The CDR3 totals 13 residues. Trimming cost V 5 bases and J 9 bases; bases outside gene matches: 4. The V gene's germline CDR1 is SGHDT and CDR2 YYEEEE. CDR3 DNA: TGTGCCAGCAGTCCTAGCGGGAGGTCTGAGCAGTTCTTC. Translating gives CASSPSGRSEQFF.

This clonotype appeared a few times. The chain combines TRBV20-1 with TRBJ1-1; D possibly corresponds to TRBD1 (5 bases). Germline V gene sequence: CDR1 DFQATT, CDR2 SNEGSKA (reference sequence). The CDR3 loop spans 15 amino acids. V dropped 3 bases and J dropped 4 bases, with 18 bases sitting between them. Here the CDR3 DNA reads TGCAGTGCTAGGCCAGCGAGGGGCCAGGGCACTGAAGCTTTCTTT. Translating it yields CSARPARGQGTEAFF.

At least ten counts were recorded for this clonotype. The J gene is TRBJ2-1, the V gene TRBV20-1; D gene uncertain. Germline lookup yields CDR1 DFQATT and CDR2 SNEGSKA (reference sequence). The CDR3 loop spans 12 amino acids. The ends were cut back, 0 bases at V and 8 bases at J, with 8 bases in the middle. CDR3: CSARDQRDEQFF. CDR3 coding DNA: TGCAGTGCTAGAGATCAGCGCGATGAGCAGTTCTTC.

This clonotype was counted between two and nine times. The chain has TRBV12-3 or TRBV12-4 and TRBJ1-5, with D possibly being TRBD1 (6 bases). V was trimmed by 7 bases and J by 4 bases, leaving 11 bases between them. This CDR3 comprises 13 residues. The CDR3 DNA reads as TGTGCCAGCACCCGACAGGCGAATCAGCCCCAGCATTTT. The encoded protein is CASTRQANQPQHF.

This clonotype showed up many times. The CDR3 bases are TGTGCCAGCAGTTTGACTCAGCCCCAGCATTTT. Its translation is CASSLTQPQHF. V is TRBV12-3 or TRBV12-4 and J is TRBJ1-5; D is unresolved. The ends were cut back, 3 bases at V and 6 bases at J, with 3 bases in the middle. The CDR3 covers 11 residues.

This clonotype was recorded a few times. The chain employs TRBV4-1 and TRBJ1-1; D is undetermined. The CDR3 is made up of 15 amino acids. The germline V gene encodes CDR1 MGHRA and CDR2 YSYEKL. Trimming took 6 bases from V and 1 from J, leaving 15 bases between them. CDR3: CASSWFLDSNTEAFF. The DNA of the CDR3 is TGCGCCAGCAGTTGGTTTTTAGATTCGAACACTGAAGCTTTCTTT.

This clonotype has at least ten counts. The chain uses TRBV25-1 and TRBJ2-2, with 12 bases matching TRBD2. CDR3 length: 19 residues. Germline assignment: CDR1 MGHDK and CDR2 SYGVNS. Unmatched junction bases numbered 15, after V lost 4 bases and J lost 6 bases. The chain's CDR3 is CASSGPTSGRRERPGELFF. The CDR3 DNA is TGTGCCAGCAGTGGGCCGACTAGCGGGAGAAGAGAGAGGCCCGGGGAGCTGTTTTTT.

This clonotype has a count of ten or more. This chain joins TRBV20-1 and TRBJ2-5, with 7 bases identical to TRBD1. V lost 6 bases and J lost 6; bases outside the gene matches: 13. Germline V gene data show CDR1 as DFQATT and CDR2 as SNEGSKA (reference sequence). The CDR3 is made up of 14 amino acids. CDR3 in DNA: TGCAGTGCCATCACCCAGACAGGGATGCAGACCCAGTACTTC. Its protein product is CSAITQTGMQTQYF.

This chain connects TRBV20-1 to TRBJ2-7; 10 bases fit TRBD1. Germline CDR1 is DFQATT and CDR2 is SNEGSKA (reference sequence). CDR3 size: 14 residues. The junction had 9 bases not matched to a gene; V was cut back by 6 bases and J by 4 bases. CDR3 in amino acids: CSAPPGQGRYEQYF. For the CDR3, the DNA is TGCAGTGCACCTCCGGGACAGGGGCGTTACGAGCAGTACTTC.

The chain combines TRBV27 with TRBJ2-1, with 14 bases aligning to TRBD2. CDR1 is MNHEY and CDR2 is SMNVEV in the germline V gene (reference sequence). This CDR3 contains 15 residues. V lost 3 bases, J lost 12 bases, and 7 bases stayed unmatched. In nucleotides, the CDR3 is TGTGCCAGCAGTTTGCGACTAGCGGGAGGGGGCCGGCAGTTCTTC. This translates into CASSLRLAGGGRQFF.

The rearrangement uses TRBV19 and TRBJ2-1, with 7 bases matching TRBD1. After removal of 5 bases from V and 2 bases from J, the junction contained 6 bases not matched to a gene. The CDR3 spans 15 residues. Germline V gene lookup returns CDR1 LNHDA and CDR2 SQIVND (reference sequence). The CDR3 DNA reads as TGTGCCAGTAGTCCCACAGGGGAACCCTACAATGAGCAGTTCTTC. It specifies CASSPTGEPYNEQFF. Based on the CDR3 plus reference TRBV19 and TRBJ2-1, the full variable domain is DGGITQSPKYLFRKEGQNVTLSCEQNLNHDAMYWYRQDPGQGLRLIYYSQIVNDFQKGDIAEGYSVSREKKESFPLTVTSAQKNPTAFYLCASSPTGEPYNEQFFGPGTRLTVL.

This chain links TRBV20-1 with TRBJ1-5; a possible D gene is TRBD1 (5 bases). Germline CDR1 and CDR2: DFQATT and SNEGSKA (reference sequence). V was pared by 5 bases and J by 4 bases, with 9 bases between. The CDR3 covers 12 residues. CDR3 DNA sequence: TGCAGTGCTCGGGACGTTAATCAGCCCCAGCATTTT. Amino acid sequence: CSARDVNQPQHF.

This clonotype was seen a handful of times. V is TRBV18 and J is TRBJ2-7, with TRBD2 identical over 10 bases. This CDR3 is built from 14 residues. V dropped 5 bases and J dropped 5; count of bases not matched to a gene: 6. Looked up from germline, CDR1 is KGHSH and CDR2 is LQKENI. Here the CDR3 DNA reads TGTGCCAGCTCAGGGCTAGCGGGAGAAAACGAGCAGTACTTC. It yields the protein CASSGLAGENEQYF.

Ten or more counts support this clonotype. The rearrangement uses TRBV5-5 and TRBJ2-7; no firm D call. This CDR3 comprises 15 residues. The V gene lost 4 bases and the J gene lost 9 bases, with 23 bases spanning the gap. CDR1 is SGHKS and CDR2 is YYEKEE in the germline V gene (reference sequence). CDR3: CASSPSPTATVGQYF. The CDR3 bases are TGTGCCAGCAGCCCGAGTCCGACTGCGACGGTCGGGCAGTACTTC.

The rearrangement joins TRBV5-1 to TRBJ2-5; tentative D call: TRBD1 (6 bases). V shed 2 bases and J shed 0 bases, with 23 bases lying between them. The CDR3 totals 19 residues. Looked up from germline, CDR1 is SGHRS and CDR2 is YFSETQ. CDR3 residues: CASSFLSTGWGSYQETQYF. CDR3 DNA sequence: TGCGCCAGCAGCTTTCTCTCGACAGGTTGGGGATCCTACCAAGAGACCCAGTACTTC. Filled out from reference TRBV5-1 and TRBJ2-5, the complete variable domain reads KAGVTQTPRYLIKTRGQQVTLSCSPISGHRSVSWYQQTPGQGLQFLFEYFSETQRNKGNFPGRFSGRQFSNSRSEMNVSTLELGDSALYLCASSFLSTGWGSYQETQYFGPGTRLLVL.

The rearrangement links TRBV20-1 to TRBJ1-5, with 8 bases lining up with TRBD1. The length of the CDR3 is 12 residues. Germline CDR1 DFQATT, CDR2 SNEGSKA (reference sequence). CDR3 residues: CSFGQGDQPQHF. In nucleotides, the CDR3 is TGCAGCTTCGGACAGGGTGATCAGCCCCAGCATTTT.

The chain has TRBV6-5 and TRBJ1-3; the match to TRBD1 covers 9 bases. Germline V CDR1 and CDR2: MNHEY, SVGAGI. The CDR3 extends over 13 amino acids. The V and J ends lost 6 bases and 8 bases, in that order; junction bases with no gene match: 5. CDR3 sequence (DNA): TGTGCCAGCAGGTCCGGGACAGGGTACACCATATATTTT. Protein product: CASRSGTGYTIYF.

The CDR3 DNA sequence: TGCAGTGCTGCAGACAGGGGATCCGGTCAGCCCCAGCATTTT. Amino acid sequence: CSAADRGSGQPQHF. The chain is built from TRBV20-1 and TRBJ1-5, with 8 bases that match TRBD1. J was trimmed by 6 bases and V by 5 bases; bases with no gene match: 9. There are 14 residues in the CDR3. Germline CDR1 is DFQATT and CDR2 is SNEGSKA (reference sequence).

The sample holds a few counts of this clonotype. CDR3 loop: CSANRHGAYEQYF. The CDR3, as DNA: TGCAGTGCTAACCGACACGGGGCCTACGAGCAGTACTTC. V gene TRBV20-1 combines with J gene TRBJ2-7; possible D gene TRBD2, 5 bases. Looked up from germline, CDR1 is DFQATT and CDR2 is SNEGSKA (reference sequence). V was trimmed by 4 bases and J by 2 bases, leaving 12 bases between them. This CDR3 region has 13 residues.

This clonotype showed up just a few times. This chain links TRBV12-3 or TRBV12-4 with TRBJ1-3, with D maybe TRBD1 (5 bases). The CDR3 has 16 amino acids. The ends were cut back, 7 bases at V and 2 bases at J, with 18 bases in the middle. The DNA of the CDR3 is TGTGCCAGCACCCTGTGGCAGGGATTGCCTGGAAACACCATATATTTT. The encoded protein is CASTLWQGLPGNTIYF.

This clonotype has at least ten counts. The chain employs TRBV7-6 and TRBJ2-4; D perhaps matches TRBD2 (6 bases). V lost 5 bases, J lost 3 bases, and 14 bases lay in between. The CDR3 loop spans 15 amino acids. The germline CDR1 and CDR2 sequences are SGHVS and FNYEAQ. CDR3 in amino acids: CASSPDYGGKNIQYF. CDR3 DNA: TGTGCCAGCAGCCCGGACTACGGGGGCAAAAACATTCAGTACTTC.

This clonotype turned up a few times. The V gene is TRBV6-2 or TRBV6-3, the J gene TRBJ1-1, with 8 bases identical to TRBD1. The CDR3 is 14 amino acids. Trimming cost V 4 bases and J 4 bases; bases outside gene matches: 5. Per the germline V gene, CDR1 is MNHEY and CDR2 is SVGEGT. The CDR3 region is CASSFLDRGTEAFF. CDR3 nucleotides: TGTGCCAGCAGTTTTCTTGACAGGGGCACTGAAGCTTTCTTT.